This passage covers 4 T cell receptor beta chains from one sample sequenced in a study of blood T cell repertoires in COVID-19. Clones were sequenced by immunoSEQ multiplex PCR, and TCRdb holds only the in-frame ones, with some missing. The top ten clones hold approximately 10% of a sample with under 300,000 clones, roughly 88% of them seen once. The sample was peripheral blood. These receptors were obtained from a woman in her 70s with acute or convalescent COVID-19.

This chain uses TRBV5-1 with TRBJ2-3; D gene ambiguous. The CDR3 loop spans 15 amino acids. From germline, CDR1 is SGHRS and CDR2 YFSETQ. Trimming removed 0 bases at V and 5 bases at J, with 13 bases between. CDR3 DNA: TGCGCCAGCAGCTTGGCCGCGCACCCCGGAGATACGCAGTATTTT. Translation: CASSLAAHPGDTQYF.

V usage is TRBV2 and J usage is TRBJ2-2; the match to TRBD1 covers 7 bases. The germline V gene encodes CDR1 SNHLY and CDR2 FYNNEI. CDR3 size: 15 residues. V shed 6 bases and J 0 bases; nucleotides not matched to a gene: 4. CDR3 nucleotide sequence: TGTGCCAGCAGGAGACAGGGAGCGAACACCGGGGAGCTGTTTTTT. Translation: CASRRQGANTGELFF.

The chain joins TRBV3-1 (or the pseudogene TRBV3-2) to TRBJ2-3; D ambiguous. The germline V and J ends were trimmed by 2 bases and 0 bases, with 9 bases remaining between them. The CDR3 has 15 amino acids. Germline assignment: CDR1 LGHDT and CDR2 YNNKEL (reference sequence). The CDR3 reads CASSQRKASTDTQYF. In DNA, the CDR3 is TGTGCCAGCAGCCAACGGAAAGCGAGCACAGATACGCAGTATTTT.

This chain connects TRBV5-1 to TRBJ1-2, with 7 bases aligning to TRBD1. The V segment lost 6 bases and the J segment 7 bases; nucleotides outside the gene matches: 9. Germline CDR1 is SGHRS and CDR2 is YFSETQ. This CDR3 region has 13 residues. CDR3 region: CASNQGSGGGYTF. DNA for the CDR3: TGCGCCAGCAATCAGGGGTCAGGGGGTGGCTACACCTTC.